These 26 T cell receptor beta chains were sequenced from one sample in a study of blood T cell repertoires in COVID-19. Produced via immunoSEQ multiplex PCR; TCRdb's table is partial and in-frame only. In the table there are roughly 99,000 clones, around four fifths of which are singletons. Source material: peripheral blood. These receptor sequences come from a man aged 65-85 years with acute or convalescent COVID-19.

This clone was seen more than once but under ten times. This rearrangement joins TRBV5-6 to TRBJ1-2, with 8 bases that match TRBD1. Trimming removed 0 bases from V and 4 bases from J; junction bases left unmatched: 5. The CDR3 is made up of 15 amino acids. The germline V gene encodes CDR1 SGHDT and CDR2 YYEEEE. The CDR3 DNA reads as TGTGCCAGCAGCTTGGAGGCAGGGGGCATCTATGGCTACACCTTC. It translates to CASSLEAGGIYGYTF.

This rearrangement joins TRBV5-1 to TRBJ2-2, with 10 bases lining up with TRBD2. Losses at the gene ends were 3 bases for V and 6 bases for J; bases not matched to a gene: 5. Germline CDR1 and CDR2: SGHRS and YFSETQ. This CDR3 contains 15 residues. CDR3 residues: CASSWTSGTAGELFF. For the CDR3, the DNA is TGCGCCAGCAGCTGGACTAGCGGTACCGCCGGGGAGCTGTTTTTT.

This clone was counted only a few times. The V gene is TRBV6-5, the J gene TRBJ1-2, with 10 bases identical to TRBD1. The J segment lost 4 bases and the V segment lost 8 bases, leaving 4 bases of the junction unmatched. CDR3 length equals 13 residues. Per the germline V gene, CDR1 is MNHEY and CDR2 is SVGAGI. The CDR3 region has the DNA TGTGCCAGCCGGGACAGGGGTGGCTATGGCTACACCTTC. It yields the protein CASRDRGGYGYTF.

The count of this clone is one. The chain couples TRBV5-8 to TRBJ1-3; D unresolved. There are 17 residues in the CDR3. Trimming took 0 bases from V and 0 from J, leaving 13 bases between them. CDR1 and CDR2 from the germline V gene are SGHTS and YDEGEE. The CDR3 coding sequence is TGTGCCAGCAGCTTGGAAACGGAGGGTAGCTCTGGAAACACCATATATTTT. As protein: CASSLETEGSSGNTIYF.

The chain is built from TRBV19 and TRBJ2-3, with D possibly matching TRBD2 (5 bases). The CDR3 is 12 amino acids. Trimming pared 3 bases from V and 4 bases from J, leaving 5 bases between. The germline V gene encodes CDR1 LNHDA and CDR2 SQIVND (reference sequence). The CDR3 sequence: CASSMRADTQYF. CDR3 nucleotide sequence: TGTGCCAGTAGTATGAGGGCAGATACGCAGTATTTT. The whole variable domain, filled in from reference TRBV19 and TRBJ2-3, reads DGGITQSPKYLFRKEGQNVTLSCEQNLNHDAMYWYRQDPGQGLRLIYYSQIVNDFQKGDIAEGYSVSREKKESFPLTVTSAQKNPTAFYLCASSMRADTQYFGPGTRLTVL.

This chain links TRBV7-9 with TRBJ1-2; D unclear. Germline CDR1 is SEHNR and CDR2 is FQNEAQ (reference sequence). The CDR3 loop spans 15 amino acids. V was clipped by 4 bases and J by 0 bases, with 12 bases between them. CDR3: CASSSRNLPNYGYTF. CDR3 in DNA: TGTGCCAGCAGCTCCAGAAACCTTCCTAACTATGGCTACACCTTC.

The chain combines TRBV7-3 with TRBJ2-5, with TRBD1 as a possible D gene (5 bases). V was pared by 2 bases and J by 4 bases, with 11 bases between. Germline CDR1 SGHTA, CDR2 FQGTGA. CDR3 length equals 14 residues. The CDR3, as DNA: TGTGCCAGCAGCTTACAGGGTATTGGAGAGACCCAGTACTTC. Amino acid sequence: CASSLQGIGETQYF.

DNA for the CDR3: TGCGCCAGCAGCGTAGACGGGGCCGGGGAGGGCACAGATACGCAGTATTTT. It yields the protein CASSVDGAGEGTDTQYF. The chain combines TRBV5-1 with TRBJ2-3, with D maybe TRBD2 (6 bases). Germline CDR1 reads SGHRS; CDR2 reads YFSETQ. This CDR3 spans 17 amino acids. Trimming left V 4 bases short and J 1 base short, with 19 bases between. The full variable domain, rest sourced from reference TRBV5-1 and TRBJ2-3, is KAGVTQTPRYLIKTRGQQVTLSCSPISGHRSVSWYQQTPGQGLQFLFEYFSETQRNKGNFPGRFSGRQFSNSRSEMNVSTLELGDSALYLCASSVDGAGEGTDTQYFGPGTRLTVL.

V gene TRBV27 combines with J gene TRBJ1-2, with TRBD1 as a possible D gene (5 bases). This CDR3 contains 13 residues. CDR1 is MNHEY and CDR2 is SMNVEV in the germline V gene (reference sequence). The germline V and J ends were trimmed by 3 bases and 7 bases, with 12 bases remaining between them. The CDR3 reads CASSFGGSGGYTF. The CDR3 DNA reads as TGTGCCAGCAGTTTCGGGGGTTCGGGTGGCTACACCTTC.

The V and J genes are TRBV19 and TRBJ2-3; maybe TRBD1 (6 bases). V lost 0 bases to trimming and J lost 2 bases, with 9 bases between them. There are 15 residues in the CDR3. The germline V gene has CDR1 LNHDA and CDR2 SQIVND (reference sequence). This chain's CDR3 is CASSIEPGVTDTQYF. The CDR3 nucleotides read TGTGCCAGTAGTATAGAACCAGGGGTCACAGATACGCAGTATTTT. Supplemented by reference TRBV19 and TRBJ2-3, the full variable domain reads DGGITQSPKYLFRKEGQNVTLSCEQNLNHDAMYWYRQDPGQGLRLIYYSQIVNDFQKGDIAEGYSVSREKKESFPLTVTSAQKNPTAFYLCASSIEPGVTDTQYFGPGTRLTVL.

The rearrangement links TRBV5-6 to TRBJ1-1, with D possibly matching TRBD1 (5 bases). Per the germline V gene, CDR1 is SGHDT and CDR2 is YYEEEE. V gave up 6 bases and J gave up 3 bases, with 18 bases separating them. This CDR3 is built from 15 residues. CDR3 loop: CASTFLSGMYTEAFF. The CDR3 DNA reads TGTGCCAGCACCTTCCTCTCAGGGATGTACACTGAAGCTTTCTTT.

V gene TRBV3-1 (or the pseudogene TRBV3-2) combines with J gene TRBJ1-3, with D tentatively TRBD1 (5 bases). With 0 bases removed from V and 4 bases from J, the gap between germline ends came to 13 bases. Germline V CDR1 and CDR2: LGHDT, YNNKEL (reference sequence). CDR3 length: 16 residues. The CDR3 spells CASSQDGQGGGNTIYF. In DNA, the CDR3 is TGTGCCAGCAGCCAAGATGGTCAGGGTGGCGGAAACACCATATATTTT.

The chain has TRBV6-6 and TRBJ1-4; D unresolved. This CDR3 has 16 residues. From germline, CDR1 is MNHNY and CDR2 SVGAGI (reference sequence). V lost 2 bases and J 0 bases, leaving 10 bases between the germline ends. The CDR3 protein is CASSYAGSATNEKLFF. The DNA of the CDR3 is TGTGCCAGCAGTTACGCCGGTTCTGCAACTAATGAAAAACTGTTTTTT.

V gene TRBV20-1 combines with J gene TRBJ2-7; tentatively, D is TRBD1 (5 bases). Germline V gene lookup returns CDR1 DFQATT and CDR2 SNEGSKA (reference sequence). The CDR3 has 11 amino acids. Trimming left V 5 bases short and J 3 bases short, with 8 bases between. As DNA, the CDR3 is TGCAGTGCTGACCAGGGCTACGAGCAGTACTTC. Amino acid sequence: CSADQGYEQYF.

The rearrangement uses TRBV27 and TRBJ2-6; TRBD1 matches 7 bases. Germline values: CDR1 MNHEY, CDR2 SMNVEV (reference sequence). V trimming: 4 bases; J trimming: 0 bases; junction bases outside the gene matches: 3. The CDR3 has 16 amino acids. CDR3 bases: TGTGCCAGCAGTTCTTGGACAGGCTCTGGGGCCAACGTCCTGACTTTC. Protein sequence: CASSSWTGSGANVLTF.

The gene calls are TRBV19 and TRBJ2-3; TRBD2 matches at 7 bases. Germline lookup yields CDR1 LNHDA and CDR2 SQIVND (reference sequence). The CDR3 extends over 14 amino acids. The J segment lost 7 bases and the V segment lost 6 bases, leaving 10 bases of the junction unmatched. CDR3 nucleotides: TGTGCCAGTAGGCAAGCGGGGTACACGAATACGCAGTATTTT. It encodes CASRQAGYTNTQYF.

The genes are TRBV7-9 and TRBJ2-3; 12 nucleotides align to TRBD2. Germline CDR1 SEHNR, CDR2 FQNEAQ (reference sequence). The CDR3 contains 17 residues. V lost 2 bases and J lost 3; bases outside the gene matches: 6. The CDR3, as DNA: TGTGCCAGCAGCTTACTGGCAGGGACTAGCGGGACAGATACGCAGTATTTT. Its translation is CASSLLAGTSGTDTQYF.

The V call is TRBV3-1 (or the pseudogene TRBV3-2), the J call TRBJ2-3; D is unresolved. V was cut by 0 bases and J by 0 bases, with 7 bases left in between. Germline loops: CDR1 LGHDT, CDR2 YNNKEL (reference sequence). The CDR3 is made up of 15 amino acids. CDR3 amino acids: CASSQDLGSTDTQYF. The CDR3 bases are TGTGCCAGCAGCCAAGATCTGGGCAGCACAGATACGCAGTATTTT.

The rearrangement links TRBV2 to TRBJ2-1; 10 nucleotides agree with TRBD1. Germline loops: CDR1 SNHLY, CDR2 FYNNEI. There are 15 residues in the CDR3. V was pared by 7 bases and J by 9 bases, with 12 bases of the junction left unmatched. The CDR3 reads CASKGTGALLGEQFF. DNA for the CDR3: TGTGCCAGCAAGGGGACAGGGGCCCTCCTAGGTGAGCAGTTCTTC.

This chain joins TRBV7-3 and TRBJ2-2; D unclear. Between the trimmed V and J ends, which lost 5 bases and 0 bases, there was a span of 10 bases. The length of the CDR3 is 15 residues. The germline V gene has CDR1 SGHTA and CDR2 FQGTGA. The CDR3 DNA reads as TGTGCCAGCAGCCCAAGCCCTACGAACACCGGGGAGCTGTTTTTT. Translated: CASSPSPTNTGELFF.

This CDR3 reads CASSEGQGDSPLHF. For the CDR3, the DNA is TGCGCCAGCAGTGAAGGGCAGGGGGATTCACCCCTCCACTTT. The chain combines TRBV10-2 with TRBJ1-6; 7 bases line up with TRBD1. CDR1 and CDR2 (germline): WSHSY, SAAADI. V shed 3 bases and J 8 bases; nucleotides not matched to a gene: 4. The CDR3 is made up of 14 amino acids.

In DNA form, the CDR3 reads TGCGCCAGGCCGGGACAGGGTATTTGGACCCAGTACTTC. Its translation: CARPGQGIWTQYF. This chain joins TRBV5-1 and TRBJ2-5, with TRBD1 identical over 9 bases. Per germline, CDR1 SGHRS and CDR2 YFSETQ. This CDR3 has 13 amino acids. Trimming cost V 8 bases and J 7 bases; bases outside gene matches: 9.

This clone showed up just a few times. J is TRBJ1-1 and V is TRBV7-3; D remains unclear. From germline, CDR1 is SGHTA and CDR2 FQGTGA. CDR3 length equals 14 residues. V was cut by 4 bases and J by 1 base, with 10 bases left in between. The DNA for the CDR3 is TGTGCCAGCAGCTGGGGAGGCCAGAACACTGAAGCTTTCTTT. Protein sequence: CASSWGGQNTEAFF. Full variable domain (remainder filled in from reference TRBV7-3 and TRBJ1-1): GAGVSQTPSNKVTEKGKYVELRCDPISGHTALYWYRQSLGQGPEFLIYFQGTGAADDSGLPNDRFFAVRPEGSVSTLKIQRTERGDSAVYLCASSWGGQNTEAFFGQGTRLTVV.

The chain links TRBV6-5 to TRBJ1-6, with D possibly being TRBD1 (5 bases). Germline CDR1 MNHEY, CDR2 SVGAGI. CDR3 length: 14 residues. The V gene lost 5 bases and the J gene lost 10 bases, with 15 bases spanning the gap. Here the CDR3 reads CASSRTGGGSPLHF. The DNA of the CDR3 is TGTGCCAGCAGTCGGACCGGGGGGGGGTCACCCCTCCACTTT.

This clone came up a few times. This rearrangement joins TRBV7-2 to TRBJ1-5, with D possibly being TRBD1 (5 bases). Germline values: CDR1 SGHTA, CDR2 FQGNSA. V lost 4 bases and J lost 7, with 11 bases in between. The CDR3 spans 13 residues. The CDR3 region is CASSSGNEQPQHF. The CDR3 DNA reads as TGTGCCAGCAGCTCAGGGAATGAGCAGCCCCAGCATTTT.

The chain employs TRBV6-2 or TRBV6-3 and TRBJ1-1; D might be TRBD1 (5 bases). The length of the CDR3 is 17 residues. Germline V gene lookup returns CDR1 MNHEY and CDR2 SVGEGT. The V and J ends lost 0 bases and 1 base respectively, with 15 bases between them. CDR3 loop: CASSYSGGRLKNTEAFF. The CDR3 DNA is TGTGCCAGCAGTTACTCGGGGGGTCGGCTCAAGAACACTGAAGCTTTCTTT.